This section outlines one T cell receptor beta chain sequence together with its context. Looked up from germline, CDR1 is SGDLS and CDR2 is YYNGEE. This CDR3 has 13 residues. V was pared by 4 bases and J by 8 bases, with 13 bases between. Produced via immunoSEQ multiplex PCR; TCRdb's table is partial and in-frame only. The sample consists of roughly 60,000 clones, approximately 90% of them appearing once. This sample is drawn from a study of cytomegalovirus exposure and HLA in healthy donors. Study at large: The roughly 110 validation repertoires matched the 500 to 750 first-cohort repertoires in platform, a later analysis reported.

The sequenced sample was PBMCs. The rearrangement joins TRBV9 to TRBJ2-1; D not resolved. The sequence was obtained from a woman under 30 in good health and CMV-seronegative. As DNA, the CDR3 is TGTGCCAGCAGCCCCCGCGGCGGTTATGAGCAGTTCTTC. Its protein product is CASSPRGGYEQFF. Together with reference TRBV9 and TRBJ2-1, the CDR3 gives the full variable domain: DSGVTQTPKHLITATGQRVTLRCSPRSGDLSVYWYQQSLDQGLQFLIQYYNGEERAKGNILERFSAQQFPDLHSELNLSSLELGDSALYFCASSPRGGYEQFFGPGTRLTVL.